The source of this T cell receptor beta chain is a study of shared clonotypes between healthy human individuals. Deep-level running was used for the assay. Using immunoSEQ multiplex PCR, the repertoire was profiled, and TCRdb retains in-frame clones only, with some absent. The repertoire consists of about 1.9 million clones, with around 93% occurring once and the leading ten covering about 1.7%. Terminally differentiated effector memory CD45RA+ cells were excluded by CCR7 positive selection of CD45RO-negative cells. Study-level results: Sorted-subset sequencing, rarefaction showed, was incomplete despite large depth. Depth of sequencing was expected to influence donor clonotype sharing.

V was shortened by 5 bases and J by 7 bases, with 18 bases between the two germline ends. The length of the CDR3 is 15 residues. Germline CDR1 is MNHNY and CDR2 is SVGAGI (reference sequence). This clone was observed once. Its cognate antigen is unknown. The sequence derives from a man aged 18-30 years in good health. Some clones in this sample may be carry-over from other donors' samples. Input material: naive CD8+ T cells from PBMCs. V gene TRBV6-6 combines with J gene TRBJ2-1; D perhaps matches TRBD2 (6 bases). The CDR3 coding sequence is TGTGCCAGCAGTCCGAGGTGGGGGGAGACTAATGAGCAGTTCTTC. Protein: CASSPRWGETNEQFF.